These 12 T cell receptor beta chains came from one sample sequenced in a study of Ad26.COV2.S vaccination and SARS-CoV-2 variants. Documented treatment: roughly 20 received Ad26.COV2.S at low or high dose, single or two shots; about five received placebo; per-sample allocation not given. It was on day 63 after the first vaccine or placebo injection that samples were taken. Sequencing was performed with immunoSEQ multiplex PCR; in TCRdb, only in-frame clones are kept and a portion is missing. In the table there are about 440,000 clones, around 91% of which are singletons. This specimen consisted of peripheral blood, obtained in a trial of Ad26.COV2.S vaccine versus placebo. These receptors originate from a person between 18 and 65 years old who received the Ad26.COV2.S COVID-19 vaccine or a placebo.

The rearrangement links TRBV6-2 or TRBV6-3 to TRBJ2-2; 11 positions match TRBD1. Per the germline V gene, CDR1 is MNHEY and CDR2 is SVGEGT. V lost 5 bases and J lost 2; bases outside the gene matches: 4. The CDR3 consists of 16 residues. This chain's CDR3 is CASSLDRGRNTGELFF. The CDR3 region has the DNA TGTGCCAGCAGTCTGGACAGGGGGCGTAACACCGGGGAGCTGTTTTTT.

The chain is built from TRBV27 and TRBJ2-1; weak D call: TRBD2 (6 bases). CDR3 size: 14 residues. Trimming cost V 2 bases and J 7 bases, with 12 bases left between them. In germline, CDR1 is MNHEY, CDR2 SMNVEV (reference sequence). The CDR3 loop reads CASSLRGAGNEQFF. Written as DNA, the CDR3 is TGTGCCAGCAGTTTACGCGGGGCGGGGAATGAGCAGTTCTTC.

The V gene is TRBV5-8, the J gene TRBJ1-1; D ambiguous. The CDR3 is made up of 12 amino acids. V was clipped by 4 bases and J by 8 bases, with 12 bases between them. In germline, CDR1 is SGHTS, CDR2 YDEGEE. CDR3: CASSPWRAEAFF. In DNA form, the CDR3 reads TGTGCCAGCAGCCCGTGGCGGGCCGAAGCTTTCTTT.

This CDR3 reads CASSQDWVGTVSYNEQFF. CDR3 DNA sequence: TGTGCCAGCAGCCAAGATTGGGTCGGGACAGTCTCCTACAATGAGCAGTTCTTC. The genes are TRBV14 and TRBJ2-1, with TRBD1 matching over 7 bases. Germline V gene lookup returns CDR1 SGHDN and CDR2 FVKESK. The J segment lost 0 bases and the V segment lost 0 bases, leaving 8 bases of the junction unmatched. The CDR3 has 18 amino acids.

This clone occurred a few times. The chain carries TRBV3-1 (or the pseudogene TRBV3-2) and TRBJ1-1; D call uncertain. V dropped 6 bases and J dropped 3 bases, with 14 bases sitting between them. This CDR3 region has 14 residues. Germline V gene data show CDR1 as LGHDT and CDR2 as YNNKEL (reference sequence). The CDR3 loop reads CASSSSRFDTEAFF. CDR3 DNA: TGTGCCAGCAGTTCATCGAGGTTTGACACTGAAGCTTTCTTT.

V is TRBV5-6 and J is TRBJ1-5, with no clear D. Germline lookup yields CDR1 SGHDT and CDR2 YYEEEE. The CDR3 is 13 amino acids. V was trimmed by 3 bases and J by 4 bases, leaving 8 bases between them. CDR3 amino acids: CASSSRMNQPQHF. The CDR3, as DNA: TGTGCCAGCAGCTCCCGGATGAATCAGCCCCAGCATTTT. Full variable domain (rest looked up from reference TRBV5-6 and TRBJ1-5): DAGVTQSPTHLIKTRGQQVTLRCSPKSGHDTVSWYQQALGQGPQFIFQYYEEEERQRGNFPDRFSGHQFPNYSSELNVNALLLGDSALYLCASSSRMNQPQHFGDGTRLSIL.

The V and J genes are TRBV28 and TRBJ1-2; TRBD1 matches at 11 bases. This CDR3 region has 16 residues. Unmatched junction bases numbered 14, after V lost 6 bases and J lost 8 bases. Germline V gene sequence: CDR1 MDHEN, CDR2 SYDVKM. CDR3 DNA sequence: TGTGCCAGCAGCCGGGACAGGGGGTCCCGCTTCGGAGGCTACACCTTC. Translating it yields CASSRDRGSRFGGYTF.

This chain connects TRBV2 to TRBJ2-1; D might be TRBD2 (5 bases). Germline assignment: CDR1 SNHLY and CDR2 FYNNEI. Trimming removed 7 bases at V and 4 bases at J, with 11 bases between. The CDR3 is made up of 13 amino acids. The CDR3: CASTGGFYNEQFF. CDR3 DNA: TGTGCCAGCACAGGCGGGTTTTACAATGAGCAGTTCTTC.

V usage is TRBV7-9 and J usage is TRBJ1-1; D gene unclear. The length of the CDR3 is 14 residues. V lost 1 base, J lost 5 bases, and 11 bases lay in between. Germline V gives CDR1 SEHNR, CDR2 FQNEAQ (reference sequence). In DNA form, the CDR3 reads TGTGCCAGCAGCTTAGTCATGCAGGAGACTGAAGCTTTCTTT. It is translated as CASSLVMQETEAFF.

V usage is TRBV30 and J usage is TRBJ2-3; no firm D call. Deletions cut 0 bases from V and 0 bases from J, with 10 bases between. CDR1 and CDR2 from the germline V gene are GTSNPN and SVGIG (reference sequence). The CDR3 consists of 15 residues. The CDR3 nucleotides are TGTGCCTGGAGTGTACAAGAGCGAAGCACAGATACGCAGTATTTT. Translating it yields CAWSVQERSTDTQYF. The whole variable domain, remainder taken from reference TRBV30 and TRBJ2-3, is SQTIHQWPATLVQPVGSPLSLECTVEGTSNPNLYWYRQAAGRGLQLLFYSVGIGQISSEVPQNLSASRPQDRQFILSSKKLLLSDSGFYLCAWSVQERSTDTQYFGPGTRLTVL.

The CDR3 reads CASRSGLASYEQYF. As DNA, the CDR3 is TGTGCCAGCAGGTCGGGACTAGCGTCCTACGAGCAGTACTTC. The rearrangement joins TRBV6-5 to TRBJ2-7, with 10 positions matching TRBD2. Germline V gene data show CDR1 as MNHEY and CDR2 as SVGAGI. The CDR3 has 14 residues. The V and J ends lost 6 bases and 1 base, in that order; junction bases with no gene match: 3.

The chain uses TRBV7-3 and TRBJ2-2; D unclear. The CDR3 is 13 amino acids. V was cut by 1 base and J by 2 bases, with 2 bases left in between. Germline V lookup: CDR1 SGHTA, CDR2 FQGTGA. Written as DNA, the CDR3 is TGTGCCAGCAGCTTAAGTAACACCGGGGAGCTGTTTTTT. Residues: CASSLSNTGELFF.